These 28 T cell receptor beta chains came from one sample sequenced in a study of T cell responses to AZD1222 COVID-19 vaccine. Sequenced by immunoSEQ multiplex PCR; TCRdb stores in-frame clones only, minus some. This table has over 95,000 clones, just over 90% appearing once. Material: peripheral blood, obtained on day 0 of AZD1222 vaccination. These receptors all stem from an adult in good health.

This sequence joins TRBV27 and TRBJ2-1; perhaps TRBD2 as D (7 bases). V was pared by 1 base and J by 7 bases, with 14 bases between. Per germline, CDR1 MNHEY and CDR2 SMNVEV (reference sequence). The CDR3 extends over 15 amino acids. CDR3 amino acids: CASSLWGGARNEQFF. Here the CDR3 DNA reads TGTGCCAGCAGTTTATGGGGGGGGGCACGGAATGAGCAGTTCTTC.

The chain joins TRBV28 to TRBJ1-5; D is uncertain. The CDR3 sequence is 15 residues long. V lost 3 bases, J lost 2 bases, and 11 bases lay in between. The germline V gene has CDR1 MDHEN and CDR2 SYDVKM. DNA for the CDR3: TGTGCCAGCAGTTTGTTAGGGTTAGGCAATCAGCCCCAGCATTTT. Translation: CASSLLGLGNQPQHF.

In this sample, this clone turned up once. The chain joins TRBV4-1 to TRBJ2-2; possibly TRBD1 for D (5 bases). The germline gives CDR1 MGHRA, CDR2 YSYEKL. V was shortened by 4 bases and J by 5 bases, with 20 bases between the two germline ends. The CDR3 is 17 amino acids. The chain's CDR3 is CASSRGHLVPMTGELFF. CDR3 DNA sequence: TGCGCCAGCAGCCGAGGACATCTAGTCCCTATGACCGGGGAGCTGTTTTTT.

The chain recombines TRBV2 with TRBJ2-3; D tentatively fits TRBD1 or TRBD2 (5 bases each). CDR3 size: 17 residues. Germline V gives CDR1 SNHLY, CDR2 FYNNEI. Trimming took off 7 bases at V and 4 bases at J, with 24 bases between the two ends. This CDR3 reads CASIRLRDALPPDTQYF. CDR3 DNA: TGTGCCAGCATCCGCCTCCGGGACGCCCTCCCTCCAGATACGCAGTATTTT. Based on the CDR3 plus reference TRBV2 and TRBJ2-3, the full variable domain is EPEVTQTPSHQVTQMGQEVILRCVPISNHLYFYWYRQILGQKVEFLVSFYNNEISEKSEIFDDQFSVERPDGSNFTLKIRSTKLEDSAMYFCASIRLRDALPPDTQYFGPGTRLTVL.

The chain links TRBV27 to TRBJ1-2, with D possibly being TRBD1 (6 bases). Germline values: CDR1 MNHEY, CDR2 SMNVEV (reference sequence). The V end lost 2 bases, the J end lost 4 bases, and 11 bases lay between the germline ends. There are 14 residues in the CDR3. This chain's CDR3 is CASSLRRGGYGYTF. In DNA, the CDR3 is TGTGCCAGCAGTTTAAGGAGGGGGGGCTATGGCTACACCTTC.

V usage is TRBV11-2 and J usage is TRBJ2-3; D is unresolved. V lost 5 bases, J lost 10 bases, and 13 bases lay in between. The CDR3 extends over 12 amino acids. Looked up from germline, CDR1 is SGHAT and CDR2 is FQNNGV. The CDR3 loop is CASSRPRVAQYF. The CDR3 DNA reads TGTGCCAGCAGCCGACCCCGGGTTGCGCAGTATTTT.

The CDR3 nucleotides are TGTGCCACCAGTGATGGGGACAGGGGATATGGCTACACCTTC. Protein: CATSDGDRGYGYTF. The chain uses TRBV24-1 and TRBJ1-2, with TRBD1 matching over 10 bases. V lost 3 bases, J lost 5 bases, and 2 bases stayed unmatched. Germline V gene lookup returns CDR1 KGHDR and CDR2 SFDVKD. The CDR3 consists of 14 residues.

This sequence joins TRBV19 and TRBJ2-3; 9 bases line up with TRBD2. Trimming removed 3 bases from V and 1 base from J; junction bases left unmatched: 11. This CDR3 has 18 residues. Germline V gene data show CDR1 as LNHDA and CDR2 as SQIVND (reference sequence). The CDR3 region is CASSMATHSGSGTDTQYF. CDR3 coding DNA: TGTGCCAGTAGTATGGCTACCCATAGCGGGAGCGGCACAGATACGCAGTATTTT.

J is TRBJ1-1 and V is TRBV6-5; 9 bases align to TRBD1. Germline CDR1 MNHEY, CDR2 SVGAGI. V trimming: 5 bases; J trimming: 5 bases; junction bases outside the gene matches: 9. There are 15 residues in the CDR3. The CDR3 nucleotides read TGTGCCAGCAGTCCGGGACAGGGAGGATATACTGAAGCTTTCTTT. Its protein is CASSPGQGGYTEAFF.

This rearrangement joins TRBV5-4 to TRBJ1-1; the D gene is possibly TRBD1 (5 bases). CDR1 and CDR2 from the germline V gene are SGHNT and YYREEE (reference sequence). Trimming removed 7 bases from V and 0 bases from J, with 16 bases in between. The CDR3 runs to 15 residues. Here the CDR3 DNA reads TGTGCCAGCTTTCTCCAGGGTCGGATGAACACTGAAGCTTTCTTT. It specifies CASFLQGRMNTEAFF.

The chain joins TRBV7-8 to TRBJ2-5; weak D call: TRBD2 (5 bases). Germline V lookup: CDR1 SGHVS, CDR2 FQNEAQ. The CDR3 has 15 amino acids. V was pared by 4 bases and J by 1 base, with 13 bases between. The CDR3 bases are TGTGCCAGCAGCTCCCGGACTGGGATCCAAGAGACCCAGTACTTC. Encoded protein: CASSSRTGIQETQYF.

The chain recombines TRBV5-4 with TRBJ2-7, with 10 bases matching TRBD1. The CDR3 loop spans 16 amino acids. The germline V gene has CDR1 SGHNT and CDR2 YYREEE (reference sequence). The V gene end was trimmed by 4 bases and the J gene end by 0 bases; junction bases not matched to a gene: 7. The CDR3 reads CASSLDRGQSSYEQYF. The CDR3 DNA is TGTGCCAGCAGCCTCGACAGGGGGCAAAGCTCCTACGAGCAGTACTTC.

The gene calls are TRBV5-4 and TRBJ2-7, with D possibly matching TRBD1 (7 bases). V was cut by 1 base and J by 2 bases, with 13 bases left in between. The germline gives CDR1 SGHNT, CDR2 YYREEE (reference sequence). The CDR3 loop spans 15 amino acids. The CDR3 loop reads CASSLLSGGTYEQYF. CDR3 coding DNA: TGTGCCAGCAGCTTGTTGTCAGGGGGGACCTACGAGCAGTACTTC.

In DNA form, the CDR3 reads TGCAGCGTGAGGCCCCAGGGGAACGAGCAGTACTTC. Protein sequence: CSVRPQGNEQYF. This chain links TRBV29-1 with TRBJ2-7, with D perhaps TRBD1 (6 bases). CDR1 is SQVTM, CDR2 ANQGSEA, per germline. This CDR3 has 12 residues. V lost 6 bases, J lost 5 bases, and 14 bases lay in between.

This chain connects TRBV19 to TRBJ2-1; D gene unclear. Trimming shortened V by 6 bases and J by 0 bases, and 12 bases separated the two germline ends. Germline V CDR1 and CDR2: LNHDA, SQIVND (reference sequence). This CDR3 contains 15 residues. The CDR3 DNA sequence: TGTGCCAGTAGCGTAGGACGGAGCTCCTACAATGAGCAGTTCTTC. The encoded protein is CASSVGRSSYNEQFF.

This clone came up many times. The rearrangement uses TRBV6-4 and TRBJ2-1; TRBD2 aligns across 8 bases. V shed 6 bases, J shed 6 bases, and the junction held 7 bases outside the gene matches. The CDR3 totals 14 residues. The germline gives CDR1 MRHNA, CDR2 SNTAGT. The CDR3 loop reads CASSEGTSGNEQFF. The CDR3, as DNA: TGTGCCAGCAGCGAAGGGACTAGTGGCAATGAGCAGTTCTTC.

This chain links TRBV9 with TRBJ1-2, with 8 bases that match TRBD1. Germline values: CDR1 SGDLS, CDR2 YYNGEE. There are 14 residues in the CDR3. V was clipped by 0 bases and J by 10 bases; unmatched bases: 8. CDR3 amino acids: CASSVAPGGPDYTF. CDR3 coding DNA: TGTGCCAGCAGCGTAGCGCCAGGGGGCCCTGACTACACCTTC.

The gene calls are TRBV10-3 and TRBJ1-1; the D is unclear. This CDR3 has 13 amino acids. With 6 bases removed from V and 4 bases from J, the gap between germline ends came to 12 bases. Germline assignment: CDR1 ENHRY and CDR2 SYGVKD. The CDR3 bases are TGTGCCATCAGATCGTTTGAGGGCACTGAAGCTTTCTTT. Protein product: CAIRSFEGTEAFF.

The chain is built from TRBV19 and TRBJ2-6; the D gene is possibly TRBD1 (5 bases). V shed 2 bases and J shed 0 bases, with 14 bases lying between them. The CDR3 contains 18 residues. From germline, CDR1 is LNHDA and CDR2 SQIVND (reference sequence). CDR3 protein: CASSIRPGRRSGANVLTF. In nucleotides, the CDR3 is TGTGCCAGTAGTATAAGGCCAGGGCGGCGCTCTGGGGCCAACGTCCTGACTTTC.

The chain combines TRBV10-3 with TRBJ2-1; 10 bases are shared with TRBD1. CDR1 and CDR2 from the germline V gene are ENHRY and SYGVKD. CDR3 length: 13 residues. V dropped 5 bases and J dropped 7; count of bases not matched to a gene: 2. DNA of the CDR3: TGTGCCATCAGTCCGGGACAGGGGAATGAGCAGTTCTTC. As protein: CAISPGQGNEQFF.

This sequence joins TRBV18 and TRBJ1-2; 9 nucleotides match TRBD1. The CDR3 has 15 amino acids. The junction had 6 bases not matched to a gene; V was cut back by 3 bases and J by 4 bases. CDR1 and CDR2 from the germline V gene are KGHSH and LQKENI. CDR3 in amino acids: CASSPGGQGGYGYTF. The CDR3 bases are TGTGCCAGCTCACCGGGGGGACAGGGAGGCTATGGCTACACCTTC.

The chain links TRBV7-8 to TRBJ2-2, with TRBD2 matching over 10 bases. Trimming removed 7 bases from V and 6 bases from J; junction bases left unmatched: 8. Germline V lookup: CDR1 SGHVS, CDR2 FQNEAQ. The CDR3 extends over 15 amino acids. Here the CDR3 reads CASTLSGRFAGELFF. The CDR3 DNA reads TGTGCCAGCACCCTTAGCGGGAGGTTCGCCGGGGAGCTGTTTTTT.

The chain joins TRBV6-2 or TRBV6-3 to TRBJ2-3, with 14 bases that match TRBD2. Germline lookup yields CDR1 MNHEY and CDR2 SVGEGT. The V segment lost 5 bases and the J segment 3 bases; nucleotides outside the gene matches: 4. This CDR3 has 16 residues. CDR3 DNA: TGTGCCAGCAGTATGACTAGCGGGGGGGTTACAGATACGCAGTATTTT. Protein: CASSMTSGGVTDTQYF.

The V and J genes are TRBV30 and TRBJ1-4; D gene unclear. Per the germline V gene, CDR1 is GTSNPN and CDR2 is SVGIG (reference sequence). V lost 4 bases and J 5 bases, leaving 11 bases between the germline ends. The CDR3 is made up of 13 amino acids. CDR3 coding DNA: TGTGCCTGGATGGGGTTGGGAAATGAAAAACTGTTTTTT. This codes for CAWMGLGNEKLFF.

The CDR3 region is CASSPTPTGNTEAFF. CDR3 coding DNA: TGTGCCAGTAGTCCGACCCCAACCGGGAACACTGAAGCTTTCTTT. The chain carries TRBV19 and TRBJ1-1; D is unresolved. Germline-derived CDR1 and CDR2 are LNHDA and SQIVND (reference sequence). The CDR3 sequence is 15 residues long. Trimming left V 5 bases short and J 1 base short, with 14 bases between.

The rearrangement uses TRBV25-1 and TRBJ1-1, with no clear D. Per the germline V gene, CDR1 is MGHDK and CDR2 is SYGVNS. V lost 6 bases and J 7 bases, leaving 18 bases between the germline ends. The CDR3 is 14 residues long. The chain's CDR3 is CASRQSSLQGEAFF. The DNA for the CDR3 is TGTGCCAGCAGACAATCTTCACTACAAGGTGAAGCTTTCTTT. Complete variable domain (other parts from reference TRBV25-1 and TRBJ1-1): EADIYQTPRYLVIGTGKKITLECSQTMGHDKMYWYQQDPGMELHLIHYSYGVNSTEKGDLSSESTVSRIRTEHFPLTLESARPSHTSQYLCASRQSSLQGEAFFGQGTRLTVV.

The V gene is TRBV9, the J gene TRBJ1-2, with TRBD1 as a possible D gene (6 bases). The CDR3 sequence is 17 residues long. V was clipped by 4 bases and J by 0 bases, with 19 bases between them. Per the germline V gene, CDR1 is SGDLS and CDR2 is YYNGEE. For the CDR3, the DNA is TGTGCCAGCAGCCCCAATCCCAGACAGGTCACTAACTATGGCTACACCTTC. This encodes CASSPNPRQVTNYGYTF.

V usage is TRBV28 and J usage is TRBJ1-1; D unresolved. V lost 3 bases and J lost 8, with 7 bases in between. Germline V CDR1 and CDR2: MDHEN, SYDVKM. This CDR3 has 11 residues. This chain's CDR3 is CASSLFGEAFF. CDR3 nucleotides: TGTGCCAGCAGTTTGTTCGGGGAAGCTTTCTTT. The full variable domain, rest sourced from reference TRBV28 and TRBJ1-1, is DVKVTQSSRYLVKRTGEKVFLECVQDMDHENMFWYRQDPGLGLRLIYFSYDVKMKEKGDIPEGYSVSREKKERFSLILESASTNQTSMYLCASSLFGEAFFGQGTRLTVV.